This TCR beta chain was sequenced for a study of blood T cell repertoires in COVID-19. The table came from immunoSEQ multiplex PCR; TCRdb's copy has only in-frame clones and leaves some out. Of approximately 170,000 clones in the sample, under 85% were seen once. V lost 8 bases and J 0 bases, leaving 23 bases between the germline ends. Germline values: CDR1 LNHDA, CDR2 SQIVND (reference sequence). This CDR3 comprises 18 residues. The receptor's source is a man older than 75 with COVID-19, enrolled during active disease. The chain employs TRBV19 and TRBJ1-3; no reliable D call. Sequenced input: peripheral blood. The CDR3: CASFTGRTGWSSGNTIYF. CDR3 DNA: TGTGCCAGTTTTACCGGGAGGACGGGCTGGAGCTCTGGAAACACCATATATTTT.